This T cell receptor (beta chain) was sequenced for a study of blood T cell repertoires in COVID-19. Study in general: COVID-19 samples, acute and convalescent, were from the United States, Italy and Spain.

Clones were read by immunoSEQ multiplex PCR, and TCRdb kept only the in-frame ones, dropping some. The sample contains some 210,000 clones, roughly 82% of which appear only once. This CDR3 comprises 13 residues. The germline gives CDR1 SGHVS, CDR2 FQNEAQ. Between the trimmed V and J ends, which lost 5 bases and 0 bases, there was a span of 7 bases. This chain connects TRBV7-8 to TRBJ1-1, with D uncertain. The clonotype originates from a middle-aged woman with acute or convalescent COVID-19. The sample comprised peripheral blood. The CDR3 DNA is TGTGCCAGCAGCCGATTCATGAACACTGAAGCTTTCTTT. Its translation: CASSRFMNTEAFF.